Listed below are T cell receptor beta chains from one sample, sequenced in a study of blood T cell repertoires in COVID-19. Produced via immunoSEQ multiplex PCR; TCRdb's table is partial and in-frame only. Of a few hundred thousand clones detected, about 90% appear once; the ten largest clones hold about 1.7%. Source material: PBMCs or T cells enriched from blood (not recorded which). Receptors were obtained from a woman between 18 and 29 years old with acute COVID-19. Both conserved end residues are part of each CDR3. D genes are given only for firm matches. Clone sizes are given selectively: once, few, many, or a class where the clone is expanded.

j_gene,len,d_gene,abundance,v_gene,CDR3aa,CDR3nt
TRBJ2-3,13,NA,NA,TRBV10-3,CAISESDSATQYF,TGTGCCATCAGTGAGTCGGATAGCGCGACGCAGTATTTT
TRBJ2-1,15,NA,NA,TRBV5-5,CASSRTGTLYNEQFF,TGTGCCAGCAGCCGAACAGGGACCCTATACAATGAGCAGTTCTTC
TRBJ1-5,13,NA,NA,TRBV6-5,CASTQQGRQPQHF,TGTGCCAGCACTCAACAGGGACGACAGCCCCAGCATTTT
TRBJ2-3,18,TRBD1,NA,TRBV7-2,CASSLAFPGQGKGDTQYF,TGTGCCAGCAGCTTAGCCTTCCCCGGACAGGGAAAAGGAGATACGCAGTATTTT
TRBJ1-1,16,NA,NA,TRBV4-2,CASSQDSWGVDTEAFF,TGTGCCAGCAGCCAAGATTCGTGGGGGGTGGACACTGAAGCTTTCTTT
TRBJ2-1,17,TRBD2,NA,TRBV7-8,CASSLTGTSGRAVKQFF,TGTGCCAGCAGCCTCACCGGGACTAGCGGGAGGGCCGTTAAGCAGTTCTTC
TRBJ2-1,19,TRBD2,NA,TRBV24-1,CATSDVRQGGLAGYNEQFF,TGTGCCACCAGTGATGTCAGACAGGGAGGACTAGCGGGCTACAATGAGCAGTTCTTC
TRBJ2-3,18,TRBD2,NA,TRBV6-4,CASSDSGLAGGGSDTQYF,TGTGCCAGCAGTGACTCCGGACTAGCGGGAGGAGGTTCGGATACGCAGTATTTT
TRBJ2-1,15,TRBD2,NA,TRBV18,CASSPTSGRGNEQFF,TGTGCCAGCTCACCGACTAGCGGGAGAGGTAATGAGCAGTTCTTC
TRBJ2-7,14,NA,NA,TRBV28,CASSLRRILYEQYF,TGTGCCAGCAGTTTGCGTCGAATTCTCTACGAGCAGTACTTC
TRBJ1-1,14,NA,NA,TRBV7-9,CASSLARGETEAFF,TGTGCCAGCAGCTTAGCGCGGGGGGAAACTGAAGCTTTCTTT
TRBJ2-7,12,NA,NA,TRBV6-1,CASSEAGVLQYF,TGTGCCAGCAGTGAAGCGGGAGTTCTTCAGTACTTC
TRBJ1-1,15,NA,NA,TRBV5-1,CASSPGGTTNTEAFF,TGCGCCAGCAGCCCGGGGGGGACGACCAACACTGAAGCTTTCTTT
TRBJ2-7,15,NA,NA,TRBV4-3,CASSQVPGQLGEQYF,TGCGCCAGCAGCCAAGTCCCGGGACAATTAGGCGAGCAGTACTTC
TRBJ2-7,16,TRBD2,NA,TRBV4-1,CASSQDGLAGEYEQYF,TGCGCCAGCAGCCAAGATGGGCTAGCGGGAGAATACGAGCAGTACTTC
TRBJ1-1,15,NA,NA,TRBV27,CASSPRHRMNTEAFF,TGTGCCAGCAGTCCTCGACACCGGATGAACACTGAAGCTTTCTTT
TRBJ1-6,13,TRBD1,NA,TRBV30,CAWNRGHNSPLHF,TGTGCCTGGAACAGGGGGCATAATTCACCCCTCCACTTT
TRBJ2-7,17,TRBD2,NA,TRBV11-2,CASSLERTSGRTGEQYF,TGTGCCAGCAGCTTAGAAAGGACTAGCGGGAGGACGGGCGAGCAGTACTTC
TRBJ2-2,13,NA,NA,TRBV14,CASSQVYTGELFF,TGTGCCAGCAGCCAAGTCTATACCGGGGAGCTGTTTTTT
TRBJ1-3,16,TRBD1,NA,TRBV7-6,CASSLPGTGIGNTIYF,TGTGCCAGCAGCTTGCCCGGGACAGGGATCGGAAACACCATATATTTT
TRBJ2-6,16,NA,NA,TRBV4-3,CASSQAAGSGANVLTF,TGCGCCAGCAGCCAAGCAGCGGGCTCTGGGGCCAACGTCCTGACTTTC
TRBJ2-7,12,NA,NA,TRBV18,CASSPNSYEQYF,TGTGCCAGCTCACCCAACTCCTACGAGCAGTACTTC
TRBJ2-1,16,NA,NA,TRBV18,CASSPLARGGNNEQFF,TGTGCCAGCTCACCACTAGCCCGCGGAGGTAACAATGAGCAGTTCTTC
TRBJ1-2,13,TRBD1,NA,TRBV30,CAWSHGTDYGYTF,TGTGCCTGGAGCCATGGGACAGACTATGGCTACACCTTC
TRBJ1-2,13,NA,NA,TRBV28,CASSLKAGGAPLF,TGTGCCAGCAGTTTAAAGGCAGGAGGGGCACCCCTCTTC
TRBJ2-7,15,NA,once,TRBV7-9,CASSLAVSGSYEQYF,TGTGCCAGCAGCTTAGCGGTTAGCGGCTCCTACGAGCAGTACTTC
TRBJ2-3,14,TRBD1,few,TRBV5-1,CASSLGQGADTQYF,TGCGCCAGCAGCTTGGGTCAGGGGGCAGATACGCAGTATTTT
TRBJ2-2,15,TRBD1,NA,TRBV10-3,CAIRRTGDNTGELFF,TGTGCCATCAGAAGGACAGGGGACAACACCGGGGAGCTGTTTTTT
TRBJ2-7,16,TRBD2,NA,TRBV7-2,CASSLNSGLVIYEQYF,TGTGCCAGCAGCTTAAACTCGGGACTAGTCATCTACGAGCAGTACTTC
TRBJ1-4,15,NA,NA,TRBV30,CAWTKGDRANEKLFF,TGTGCCTGGACAAAGGGGGATAGGGCGAATGAAAAACTGTTTTTT
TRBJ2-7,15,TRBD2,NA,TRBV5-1,CASSSGTSGINEQYF,TGCGCCAGCAGCTCCGGGACTAGCGGGATAAACGAGCAGTACTTC
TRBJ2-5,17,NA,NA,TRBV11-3,CASSLGAVGQSGETQYF,TGTGCCAGCAGCTTAGGTGCCGTTGGCCAATCCGGGGAGACCCAGTACTTC
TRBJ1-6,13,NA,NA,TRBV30,CAWKRGYNSPLHF,TGTGCCTGGAAACGGGGGTATAATTCACCCCTCCACTTT
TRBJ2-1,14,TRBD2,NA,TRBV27,CASAAGLAGYEQFF,TGTGCCAGCGCCGCGGGGCTAGCGGGATATGAGCAGTTCTTC
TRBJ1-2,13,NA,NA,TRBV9,CASRRQDNYGYTF,TGTGCCAGCAGAAGACAGGATAACTATGGCTACACCTTC
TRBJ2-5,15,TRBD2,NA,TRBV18,CASSPPTSIQETQYF,TGTGCCAGCTCACCACCGACTAGCATCCAAGAGACCCAGTACTTC
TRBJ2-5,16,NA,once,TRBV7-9,CASSPRVLKREETQYF,TGTGCCAGCAGCCCCCGGGTCCTAAAAAGAGAAGAGACCCAGTACTTC
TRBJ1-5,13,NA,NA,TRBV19,CASSIGGLGPQHF,TGTGCCAGTAGTATTGGGGGCTTGGGACCCCAGCATTTT
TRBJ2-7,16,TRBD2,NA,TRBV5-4,CASSSASGSWVYEQYF,TGTGCCAGCAGCAGCGCTAGCGGGAGCTGGGTCTACGAGCAGTACTTC
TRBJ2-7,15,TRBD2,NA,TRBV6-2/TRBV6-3,CASSYLTSGPYEQYF,TGTGCCAGCAGTTACCTGACTAGCGGGCCCTACGAGCAGTACTTC
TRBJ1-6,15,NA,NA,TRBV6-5,CASSNLDRDNSPLHF,TGTGCCAGCAGTAACCTCGACAGAGATAATTCACCCCTCCACTTT
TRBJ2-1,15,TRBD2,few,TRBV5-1,CASSPTSGRASEQFF,TGCGCCAGCAGCCCCACTAGCGGGAGGGCCTCTGAGCAGTTCTTC
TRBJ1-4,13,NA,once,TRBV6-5,CASGGKLWEKLFF,TGTGCCAGCGGCGGGAAACTTTGGGAAAAACTGTTTTTT
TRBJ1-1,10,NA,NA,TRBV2,CASRGVEAFF,TGTGCCAGCCGGGGGGTTGAAGCTTTCTTT
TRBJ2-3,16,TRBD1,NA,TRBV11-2,CASRRWGQPSTDTQYF,TGTGCCAGTCGGAGGTGGGGACAGCCTAGCACAGATACGCAGTATTTT
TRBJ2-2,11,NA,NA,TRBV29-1,CSVTYTGELFF,TGCAGCGTCACTTATACCGGGGAGCTGTTTTTT
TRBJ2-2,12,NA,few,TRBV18,CASSRDTGELFF,TGTGCCAGCTCACGAGACACCGGGGAGCTGTTTTTT
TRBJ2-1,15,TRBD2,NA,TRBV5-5,CASERGSGNHNEQFF,TGTGCCAGCGAGAGGGGTAGCGGGAACCACAATGAGCAGTTCTTC
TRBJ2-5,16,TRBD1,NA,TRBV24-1,CATSDPYRGRRETQYF,TGTGCCACCAGTGACCCCTACAGGGGGCGCCGGGAGACCCAGTACTTC
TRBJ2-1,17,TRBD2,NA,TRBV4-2,CASSQRTSALSYNEQFF,TGTGCCAGCAGCCAAAGGACTAGCGCCCTCTCCTACAATGAGCAGTTCTTC
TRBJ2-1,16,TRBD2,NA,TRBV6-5,CASSSPGLAKNNEQFF,TGTGCCAGCAGTTCCCCGGGACTAGCGAAAAACAATGAGCAGTTCTTC
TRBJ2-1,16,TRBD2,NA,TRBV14,CASSPRRAGAHNEQFF,TGTGCCAGCAGCCCGCGACGAGCGGGAGCTCACAATGAGCAGTTCTTC
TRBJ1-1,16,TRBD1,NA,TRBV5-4,CASSFGDRGWDTEAFF,TGTGCCAGCAGCTTTGGGGACAGGGGCTGGGACACTGAAGCTTTCTTT
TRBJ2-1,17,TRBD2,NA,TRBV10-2,CASSESGLAGGRGEQFF,TGCGCCAGCAGTGAGTCGGGACTAGCGGGAGGGCGGGGTGAGCAGTTCTTC
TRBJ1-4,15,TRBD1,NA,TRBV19,CASSPGTATNEKLFF,TGTGCCAGTAGTCCCGGGACAGCAACTAATGAAAAACTGTTTTTT
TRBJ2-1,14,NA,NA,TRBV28,CASSLSGGDNEQFF,TGTGCTAGCAGTTTATCCGGAGGGGACAATGAGCAGTTCTTC
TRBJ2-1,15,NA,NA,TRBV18,CASSLRRESYNEQFF,TGTGCCAGCTCACTACGGAGGGAGTCCTACAATGAGCAGTTCTTC